Presented here are 23 T cell receptor beta chains from one specimen sequenced in a study of blood T cells in healthy people across ages. Alongside a J-beta primer mix, a sample-barcoded 5' primer served in a second PCR lasting roughly 6 to 12 cycles. TCRdb ran MiXCR on the 5' RACE reads and lists one entry per CDR3 protein. The repertoire consists of 550,000 to 600,000 distinct CDR3 sequences, with less than 60% occurring once and the leading ten covering roughly 24%. The specimen sequenced was blood. The receptors stem from a man aged 80 or over in good health.

This rearrangement joins TRBV6-6 to TRBJ2-1; possible D gene TRBD2, 5 bases. V lost 2 bases, J lost 8 bases, and 16 bases lay in between. The CDR3 contains 15 residues. Germline V gene data show CDR1 as MNHNY and CDR2 as SVGAGI (reference sequence). CDR3 bases: TGTGCCAGCAGTTACGGGCAGGCCCGGCGGGATGAGCAGTTCTTC. It translates to CASSYGQARRDEQFF.

V usage is TRBV20-1 and J usage is TRBJ2-5, with 8 bases that match TRBD2. This CDR3 comprises 15 residues. The V segment lost 6 bases and the J segment 5 bases; nucleotides outside the gene matches: 14. Germline V CDR1 and CDR2: DFQATT, SNEGSKA (reference sequence). In DNA, the CDR3 is TGCAGTGCCGACCATCGAGCGGGAGTCGGTGAGACCCAGTACTTC. It encodes CSADHRAGVGETQYF.

This clonotype was detected only a few times. The junction does not match germline at one end; this may be a read error. The chain joins TRBV11-2 to TRBJ2-5; 7 bases fit TRBD1. The CDR3 has 17 amino acids. Germline-derived CDR1 and CDR2 are SGHAT and FQNNGV. DNA for the CDR3: TGTGCCAGCAGCTTATTTACGGCAGGGGGATATCAAGCGACCCAGTACTTC. Translated, it gives CASSLFTAGGYQATQYF.

The chain uses TRBV20-1 and TRBJ2-5, with 7 bases fitting TRBD2. Trimming removed 8 bases from V and 11 bases from J; junction bases left unmatched: 17. The CDR3 is 13 residues long. CDR1 DFQATT and CDR2 SNEGSKA come from the germline V gene (reference sequence). The CDR3 spells CSPGSGNYNEQYF. The CDR3 bases are TGCAGTCCCGGGAGCGGGAACTACAATGAGCAGTACTTC.

The gene calls are TRBV20-1 and TRBJ2-5; unclear D gene. Germline V gene data show CDR1 as DFQATT and CDR2 as SNEGSKA (reference sequence). Trimming cost V 3 bases and J 0 bases, with 8 bases left between them. CDR3 length equals 13 residues. CDR3 amino acids: CSAREVNQETQYF. In nucleotides, the CDR3 is TGCAGTGCTAGGGAAGTAAACCAAGAGACCCAGTACTTC.

In this sample, this clonotype turned up a few times. Here the CDR3 DNA reads TGTGCCACCAGTGATTTAGGGCGCGAGCAGTACTTC. Amino acid sequence: CATSDLGREQYF. The rearrangement joins TRBV24-1 to TRBJ2-7, with D hard to call. Germline V lookup: CDR1 KGHDR, CDR2 SFDVKD. V lost 1 base and J 6 bases, leaving 6 bases between the germline ends. This CDR3 is built from 12 residues.

V usage is TRBV5-1 and J usage is TRBJ2-5; D call uncertain. Near its end, the DNA agrees better with TRBJ2-7, so the J call may be wrong. The length of the CDR3 is 12 residues. Looked up from germline, CDR1 is SGHRS and CDR2 is YFSETQ. The CDR3 DNA reads as TGCGCCAGCAGCTTAAGTACGGACGAGCAGTACTTC. Protein sequence: CASSLSTDEQYF.

About this clonotype: A junction boundary mismatches the germline segment, possibly from a read error. The chain employs TRBV6-5 and TRBJ2-3; a possible D gene is TRBD1 (6 bases). The CDR3 contains 16 residues. The germline gives CDR1 MNHEY, CDR2 SVGAGI. CDR3 nucleotides: TGTGCCAGCGGTTACCGACAGGACCGAAGCACAGATATGCAGTATTTT. Protein: CASGYRQDRSTDMQYF.

Here the CDR3 DNA reads TGCGCCAGCCTCACGCTGGACAGGGAGAACACTGAAGCTTTCTTT. This codes for CASLTLDRENTEAFF. V gene TRBV10-2 combines with J gene TRBJ1-1, with TRBD1 matching 8 bases. The CDR3 is 15 amino acids. The V and J ends lost 8 bases and 1 base, in that order; junction bases with no gene match: 9. Germline CDR1 reads WSHSY; CDR2 reads SAAADI.

In this sample, this clonotype turned up many times. The rearrangement joins TRBV6-5 to TRBJ1-1; 10 positions match TRBD1. The CDR3 is 14 amino acids. Germline V lookup: CDR1 MNHEY, CDR2 SVGAGI. J lost 4 bases, V lost 4 bases, and 3 bases had no gene match. The CDR3 region is CASSSRTGGTEAFF. CDR3 coding DNA: TGTGCCAGCAGTTCAAGGACAGGGGGCACTGAAGCTTTCTTT.

Remarks on this clonotype: One end of the junction does not line up with germline, which may come from a read error. The chain joins TRBV12-3 or TRBV12-4 to TRBJ2-3; tentatively, D is TRBD1 (6 bases). This CDR3 comprises 14 residues. CDR3 residues: CASSLGDIADTEYF. The CDR3 DNA sequence: TGTGCCAGCAGTTTAGGGGACATCGCAGATACGGAGTATTTT.

CDR3: CASSLFFTDTQYF. The CDR3 DNA reads TGTGCCAGCAGCTTGTTCTTCACAGATACGCAGTATTTT. V usage is TRBV7-2 and J usage is TRBJ2-3, with D unclear. Trimming took 3 bases from V and 2 from J, leaving 6 bases between them. CDR3 size: 13 residues. Germline CDR1 and CDR2: SGHTA and FQGNSA.

The table lists this clonotype with many counts. This rearrangement joins TRBV5-1 to TRBJ2-7, with D perhaps matching TRBD2 (5 bases). This CDR3 is built from 14 residues. V lost 0 bases and J 3 bases, leaving 10 bases between the germline ends. CDR1 and CDR2 from the germline V gene are SGHRS and YFSETQ. The CDR3 nucleotides are TGCGCCAGCAGCTTGGGCGGAGGTGGCTACGAGCAGTACTTC. This translates into CASSLGGGGYEQYF.

This clonotype was observed a handful of times. The V and J genes are TRBV29-1 and TRBJ2-7; D is unresolved. This CDR3 spans 11 amino acids. CDR1 and CDR2 (germline): SQVTM, ANQGSEA. V lost 4 bases and J lost 6, with 10 bases in between. The CDR3 is CSVVGQAEQYF. The CDR3 DNA reads TGCAGCGTTGTAGGTCAGGCCGAGCAGTACTTC.

The chain uses TRBV29-1 and TRBJ2-5, with D possibly TRBD1 on 5 matching bases. Germline CDR1 SQVTM, CDR2 ANQGSEA. Trimming took 4 bases from V and 2 from J, leaving 14 bases between them. The CDR3 runs 14 residues. The CDR3 DNA sequence: TGCAGCGTTGCCCAGGGCAGACAACAAGAGACCCAGTACTTC. This translates into CSVAQGRQQETQYF.

This rearrangement joins TRBV7-2 to TRBJ2-1, with 15 bases aligning to TRBD2. The trim removed 5 bases at V and 7 bases at J, leaving 12 bases unmatched. This CDR3 has 18 amino acids. The V gene's germline CDR1 is SGHTA and CDR2 FQGNSA. The CDR3 bases are TGTGCCAGCAGCCCCCGGACTAGCGGGAGGGCCGGAGTGAATGAGCAGTTCTTC. Its translation: CASSPRTSGRAGVNEQFF.

A few counts support this clonotype. V gene TRBV7-9 combines with J gene TRBJ2-7, with a weak D call TRBD1 (5 bases). Per germline, CDR1 SEHNR and CDR2 FQNEAQ (reference sequence). The CDR3 contains 15 residues. V was clipped by 6 bases and J by 1 base, with 16 bases between them. The CDR3 coding sequence is TGTGCCAGCAGTTATCAGGGTCTTTCGTCCTACGAGCAGTACTTC. It specifies CASSYQGLSSYEQYF. Combining the CDR3 with reference TRBV7-9 and TRBJ2-7 gives the whole variable domain DTGVSQNPRHKITKRGQNVTFRCDPISEHNRLYWYRQTLGQGPEFLTYFQNEAQLEKSRLLSDRFSAERPKGSFSTLEIQRTEQGDSAMYLCASSYQGLSSYEQYFGPGTRLTVT.

In DNA form, the CDR3 reads TGTGCCAGCAGCCGCCCGACCGGACAGTTCTCCTCTAACTATGGCTACACCTTC. Translating gives CASSRPTGQFSSNYGYTF. The J gene is TRBJ1-2, the V gene TRBV7-9, with D possibly matching TRBD1 (6 bases). Deletions cut 5 bases from V and 0 bases from J, with 22 bases between. The germline gives CDR1 SEHNR, CDR2 FQNEAQ (reference sequence). This CDR3 region has 18 residues. Filled out from reference TRBV7-9 and TRBJ1-2, the complete variable domain reads DTGVSQNPRHKITKRGQNVTFRCDPISEHNRLYWYRQTLGQGPEFLTYFQNEAQLEKSRLLSDRFSAERPKGSFSTLEIQRTEQGDSAMYLCASSRPTGQFSSNYGYTFGSGTRLTVV.

This clonotype was detected only a few times. Since a much larger clone is just one base distant, this may be a read error. The V gene is TRBV6-5, the J gene TRBJ2-7; D gene uncertain. CDR1 and CDR2 (germline): MNHEY, SVGAGI. V lost 6 bases, J lost 1 base, and 10 bases lay in between. This CDR3 comprises 13 residues. The CDR3 sequence: CASSRQLSYEQYF. The CDR3 bases are TGTGCCAGCAGCCGCCAACTGTCCTACGAGCAGTACTTC.

The chain uses TRBV6-2 or TRBV6-3 and TRBJ1-1; unclear D gene. Trimming removed 2 bases from V and 4 bases from J, with 8 bases in between. This CDR3 spans 13 amino acids. Germline CDR1 and CDR2: MNHEY and SVGEGT. Here the CDR3 DNA reads TGTGCCAGCAGTTACATGGGAAGCACTGAAGCTTTCTTT. Translating it yields CASSYMGSTEAFF.

This clonotype was seen only a few times. This chain joins TRBV5-1 and TRBJ2-1, with D tentatively TRBD2 (6 bases). Trimming cost V 0 bases and J 0 bases, with 10 bases left between them. The germline gives CDR1 SGHRS, CDR2 YFSETQ. The CDR3 is made up of 16 amino acids. Here the CDR3 reads CASSLVAASSYNEQFF. The CDR3 DNA follows: TGCGCCAGCAGCTTGGTAGCGGCGAGCTCCTACAATGAGCAGTTCTTC.

In nucleotides, the CDR3 is TGCAGTGCTAGAGGTGGGACCCGCTCCTACGAGCAGTACTTC. Protein sequence: CSARGGTRSYEQYF. The chain joins TRBV20-1 to TRBJ2-7; D possibly uses TRBD1 or TRBD2 (5 bases each). V lost 1 base and J 0 bases, leaving 10 bases between the germline ends. The CDR3 is 14 amino acids. CDR1 is DFQATT and CDR2 is SNEGSKA in the germline V gene (reference sequence).

This clonotype was seen more than once but under ten times. The genes are TRBV5-1 and TRBJ2-3; 7 bases are a match to TRBD2. The CDR3 covers 15 residues. Unmatched junction bases numbered 5, after V lost 0 bases and J lost 4 bases. Germline-derived CDR1 and CDR2 are SGHRS and YFSETQ. CDR3 in amino acids: CASSLVASGADTQYF. The CDR3 bases are TGCGCCAGCAGCTTGGTTGCTAGCGGAGCAGATACGCAGTATTTT.